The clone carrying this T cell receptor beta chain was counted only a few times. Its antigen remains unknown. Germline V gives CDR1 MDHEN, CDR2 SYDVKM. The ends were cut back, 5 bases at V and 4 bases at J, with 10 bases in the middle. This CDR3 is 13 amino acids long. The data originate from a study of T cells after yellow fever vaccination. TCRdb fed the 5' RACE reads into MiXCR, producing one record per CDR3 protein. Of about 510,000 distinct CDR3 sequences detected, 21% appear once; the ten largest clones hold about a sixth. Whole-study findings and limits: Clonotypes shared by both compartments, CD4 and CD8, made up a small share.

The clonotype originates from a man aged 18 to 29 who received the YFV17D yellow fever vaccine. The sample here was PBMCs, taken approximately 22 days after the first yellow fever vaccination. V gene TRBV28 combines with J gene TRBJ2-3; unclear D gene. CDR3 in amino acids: CASSERSPDTQYF. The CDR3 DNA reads TGTGCCAGCAGTGAGAGGAGCCCAGATACGCAGTATTTT.